These T cell receptor beta chains were read from a single sample in a study of cytomegalovirus exposure and HLA in healthy donors. Profiling relied on immunoSEQ multiplex PCR, and the TCRdb table lists in-frame clones only, not all of them. Among approximately 170,000 clones listed, about 82% were seen once. The sequenced material came from PBMCs. Receptors originate from a male donor in good health and CMV-seronegative. The CDR3 runs from the conserved cysteine through the conserved F or W. D genes are given only for firm matches.

j_gene,d_gene,v_gene,CDR3aa
TRBJ1-2,NA,TRBV7-2,CASSLEQEPYGYTF
TRBJ2-5,NA,TRBV7-9,CASRPGLGGTQYF
TRBJ1-2,NA,TRBV7-9,CSTGSGIFGYTF
TRBJ2-2,NA,TRBV18,CASSPLSANTGELFF
TRBJ2-3,TRBD1,TRBV13,CASSHNRGLSTDTQYF
TRBJ2-2,NA,TRBV9,CASSVGAGNTGELFF
TRBJ2-2,TRBD1,TRBV5-4,CASSVDRAINTGELFF
TRBJ1-2,NA,TRBV7-9,CASSLDSAADHGYTF
TRBJ1-1,NA,TRBV6-1,CASSEWPTEAFF
TRBJ2-5,TRBD2,TRBV5-1,CASALAGGQETQYF
TRBJ2-2,NA,TRBV7-3,CASSLGSWNTGELFF
TRBJ1-1,NA,TRBV28,CASSPNSWTPNTEAFF
TRBJ2-3,TRBD2,TRBV19,CASAAGGPDTQYF
TRBJ2-2,TRBD2,TRBV28,CASNGGLGTGELFF
TRBJ2-7,TRBD2,TRBV12-5,CASGFRGGGPTYEQYF
TRBJ2-4,TRBD1,TRBV23-1,CASSQVTGGQGRNKNIQYF
TRBJ2-3,TRBD1,TRBV27,CASSHRGDTDTQYF
TRBJ2-1,TRBD1,TRBV29-1,CSGSRQGSGNEQFF
TRBJ1-2,TRBD1,TRBV29-1,CSVGQGDYGYPF
TRBJ1-2,NA,TRBV29-1,CSVEDQGGDYGYTF
TRBJ2-2,NA,TRBV25-1,CASEGYTGELFF
TRBJ2-7,TRBD1,TRBV18,CASSPGVDRGYEQYF
TRBJ1-3,TRBD1,TRBV28,CASSWDRAGNTIYF
TRBJ1-2,TRBD1,TRBV5-4,CASRSGTESLRNYGYTF
TRBJ1-1,NA,TRBV28,CASSSLDTRGTEAFF
TRBJ1-1,NA,TRBV29-1,CSVDGTPNTEAFF